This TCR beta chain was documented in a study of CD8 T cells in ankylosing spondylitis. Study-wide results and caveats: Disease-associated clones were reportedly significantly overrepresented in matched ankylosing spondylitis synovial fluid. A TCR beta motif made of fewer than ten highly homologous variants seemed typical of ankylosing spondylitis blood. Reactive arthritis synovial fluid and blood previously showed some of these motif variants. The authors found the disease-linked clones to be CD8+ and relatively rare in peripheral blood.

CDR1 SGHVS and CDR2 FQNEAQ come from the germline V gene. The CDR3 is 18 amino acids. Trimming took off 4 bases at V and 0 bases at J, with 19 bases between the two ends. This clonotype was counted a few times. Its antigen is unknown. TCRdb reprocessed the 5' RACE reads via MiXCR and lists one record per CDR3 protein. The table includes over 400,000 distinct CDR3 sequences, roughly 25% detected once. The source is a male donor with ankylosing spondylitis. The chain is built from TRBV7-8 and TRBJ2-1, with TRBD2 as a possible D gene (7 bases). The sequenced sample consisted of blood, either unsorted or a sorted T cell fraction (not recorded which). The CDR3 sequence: CASSSVLGGGSSYNEQFF. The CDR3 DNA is TGTGCCAGCAGCTCCGTCCTGGGAGGGGGTAGCTCCTACAATGAGCAGTTCTTC.